This T cell receptor beta chain was observed in a study of T cell responses to AZD1222 COVID-19 vaccine (dated by TCRdb to the early 2020s). Turning to the overall study: A total of about 230 trial participants underwent TCR sequencing, of whom some 210 received two doses of AZD1222 and 26 received two doses of the MenACWY control vaccine. Trial participants were enrolled by age into subgroups of 18-55, 56-69 and 70-plus years, and around 150, 28 and 57 TCR-sequenced participants, respectively, were included in these subgroups.

This clone occurred a few times. What this receptor recognizes is not known. One base away there is no much larger clone; base qualities are not given. The CDR3 regions of human TCRbeta chains were analyzed by immunosequencing. The study's processing was this. Repertoire TCRs were matched against a reference library of SARS-CoV-2-specific TCRs generated with the MIRA antigen-specificity platform. Breadth was defined as the fraction of unique TCRs that were SARS-CoV-2-associated. Depth was defined as the fraction of total T cells that were SARS-CoV-2-associated. Using the MIRA data, every spike-specific TCR was mapped to the spike region that the TCR reacted to and assigned to either a CD4 or a CD8 class. Log10-transformed breadth and depth values were compared by one-way ANOVA with Sidak's multiple comparisons tests. TCRdb took over this immuneACCESS table, retaining in-frame rearrangements with V and J assigned. Such tables are incomplete; in checked studies, under half of the missing clones stem from an unresolved V gene, and the remainder is unexplained. V and J calls and clone size are given by that table; D and trimming were obtained from the DNA. The sample table holds about 100,000 clones, of which about 89% were seen once. The top ten constitute more than 2.5% of the sample.

General findings and caveats noted by the study authors: No day 14 peak-response samples were available, so repertoires were characterized only after the peak T cell response. Participants were mostly white British, with more females than males. The authors suggested clonal diversity may have been underestimated. Reportedly, close to half of the unique spike-specific TCRs recognized epitopes lying outside the regions that are mutated in the B.1.351 and B.1.1.7 variants. The 56-69-year group was small, and its depth increase did not reach significance, likely because of low power. Conclusions about previously exposed vaccinees are limited because only five or six AZD1222 recipients were SARS-CoV-2 seropositive at baseline. After two AZD1222 doses, both the breadth and the depth of spike-specific TCRs were significantly higher than at day 0 and than in MenACWY recipients. Vaccine-associated CD4 TCRs spanned the whole spike protein, with dominant responses in regions 160-218 and 743-854.

V trim: 10 bases; J trim: 3 bases; unmatched bases: 10. From the cysteine up to the phenylalanine, the CDR3 has a length of 15 residues. The entry retains the CDR3 DNA only, 45 bases that are in frame from base 1. From a lookup of the germline V gene, CDR1 and CDR2 are ENHRY and SYGVKD. The meaning of the sample's time point label: about 28 days (+/-7) after the second vaccine dose. Reading the label with the study, this specimen's treatment or condition is: meningococcal conjugate vaccine given as trial control. Samples from vaccinated people were obtained from the UK trials COV001 and COV002, which included a single-blind randomized controlled phase 2/3 trial of AZD1222 (ChAdOx1 nCoV-19) in healthy adults. For TCRbeta chain sequencing, PBMC samples were collected from trial participants at day 0 and at day 28 after the second dose.

Sample: peripheral blood, taken 28 days after the second dose of the MenACWY control vaccine. The chain is made from TRBV10-3 and TRBJ1-4, with 8 junctional bases fitting TRBD1. The sequence derives from an adult who received the MenACWY meningococcal vaccine as a control. The DNA sequence is TGTGCCACCAACGACCGGGACAGGCCTAATGAAAAACTGTTTTTT. This encodes CATNDRDRPNEKLFF.